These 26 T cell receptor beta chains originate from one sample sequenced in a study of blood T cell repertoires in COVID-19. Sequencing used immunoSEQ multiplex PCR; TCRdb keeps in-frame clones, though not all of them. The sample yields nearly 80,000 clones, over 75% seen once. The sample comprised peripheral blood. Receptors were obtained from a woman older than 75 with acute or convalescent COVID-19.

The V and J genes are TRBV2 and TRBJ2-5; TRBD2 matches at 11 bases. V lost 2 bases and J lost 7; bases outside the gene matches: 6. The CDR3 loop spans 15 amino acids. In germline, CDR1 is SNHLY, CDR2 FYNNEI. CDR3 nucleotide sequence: TGTGCCAGCAGTGAAACTAGCGGGAGTGTAGTGACCCAGTACTTC. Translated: CASSETSGSVVTQYF.

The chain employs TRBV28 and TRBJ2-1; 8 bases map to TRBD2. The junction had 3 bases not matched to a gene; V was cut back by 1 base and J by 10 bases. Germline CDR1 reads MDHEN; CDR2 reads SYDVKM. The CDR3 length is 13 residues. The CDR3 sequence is CASSLLGTREQFF. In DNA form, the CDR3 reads TGTGCCAGCAGTTTATTAGGGACTAGAGAGCAGTTCTTC.

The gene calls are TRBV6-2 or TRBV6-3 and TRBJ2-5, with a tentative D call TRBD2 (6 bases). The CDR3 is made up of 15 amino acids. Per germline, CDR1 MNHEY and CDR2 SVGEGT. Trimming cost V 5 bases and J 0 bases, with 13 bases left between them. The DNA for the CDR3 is TGTGCCAGCAGTCCCCAGCTAGCGTACCAAGAGACCCAGTACTTC. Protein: CASSPQLAYQETQYF.

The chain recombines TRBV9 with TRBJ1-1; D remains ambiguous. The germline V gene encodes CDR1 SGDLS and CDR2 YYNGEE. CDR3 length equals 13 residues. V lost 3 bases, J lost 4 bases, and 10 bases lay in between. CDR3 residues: CASSGSGVTEAFF. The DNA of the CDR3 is TGTGCCAGCAGCGGCTCAGGCGTCACTGAAGCTTTCTTT.

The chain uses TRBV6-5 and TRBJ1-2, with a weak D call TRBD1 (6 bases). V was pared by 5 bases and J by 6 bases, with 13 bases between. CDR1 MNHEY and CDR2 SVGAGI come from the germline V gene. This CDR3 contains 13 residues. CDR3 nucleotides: TGTGCCAGCAGTATAACAGGGAAGGATGGCTACACCTTC. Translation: CASSITGKDGYTF.

CDR3 protein: CASSDRTGLNSPLHF. In DNA form, the CDR3 reads TGTGCCAGCAGTGACCGGACAGGCCTAAATTCACCCCTCCACTTT. This chain joins TRBV6-2 or TRBV6-3 and TRBJ1-6; 7 nucleotides line up with TRBD1. Per the germline V gene, CDR1 is MNHEY and CDR2 is SVGEGT. The CDR3 covers 15 residues. The V and J ends lost 5 bases and 7 bases, in that order; junction bases with no gene match: 8.

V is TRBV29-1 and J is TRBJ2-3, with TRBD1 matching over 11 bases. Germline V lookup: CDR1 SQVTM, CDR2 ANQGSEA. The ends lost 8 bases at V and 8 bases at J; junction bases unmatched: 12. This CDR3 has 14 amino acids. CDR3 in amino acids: CSTMSGTGGSTQYF. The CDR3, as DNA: TGCAGCACGATGTCCGGGACAGGGGGAAGTACGCAGTATTTT.

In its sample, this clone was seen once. The CDR3 sequence is CASSLGASSYNSPLHF. CDR3 DNA sequence: TGTGCCAGCAGCTTAGGGGCGAGCTCCTATAATTCACCCCTCCACTTT. V and J are TRBV5-8 and TRBJ1-6, with D possibly TRBD1 on 5 matching bases. Germline V gene lookup returns CDR1 SGHTS and CDR2 YDEGEE. The CDR3 sequence is 16 residues long. Trimming removed 2 bases at V and 0 bases at J, with 9 bases between.

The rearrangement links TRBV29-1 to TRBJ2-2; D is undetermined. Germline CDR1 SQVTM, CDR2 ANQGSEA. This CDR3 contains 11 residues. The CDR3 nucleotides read TGCACCGTCGAGGACACCGGGGAGCTGTTTTTT. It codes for CTVEDTGELFF.

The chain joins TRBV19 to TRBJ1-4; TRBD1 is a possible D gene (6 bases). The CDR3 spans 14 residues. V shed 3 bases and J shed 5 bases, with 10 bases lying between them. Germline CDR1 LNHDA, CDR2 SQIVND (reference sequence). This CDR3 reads CASSMGAWNEKLFF. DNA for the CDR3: TGTGCCAGTAGTATGGGGGCATGGAATGAAAAACTGTTTTTT.

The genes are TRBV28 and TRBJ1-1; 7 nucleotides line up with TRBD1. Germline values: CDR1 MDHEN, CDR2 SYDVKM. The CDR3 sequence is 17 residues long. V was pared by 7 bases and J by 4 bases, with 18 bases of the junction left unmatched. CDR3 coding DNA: TGTGCCAGCAATCGACTGGGACAGCCTTCTTCAGGCACTGAAGCTTTCTTT. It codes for CASNRLGQPSSGTEAFF.

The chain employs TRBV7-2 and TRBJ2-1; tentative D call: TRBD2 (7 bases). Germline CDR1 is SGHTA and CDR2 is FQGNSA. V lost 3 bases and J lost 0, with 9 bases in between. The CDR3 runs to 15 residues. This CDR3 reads CASSLGGASYNEQFF. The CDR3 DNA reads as TGTGCCAGCAGCTTGGGGGGGGCCTCCTACAATGAGCAGTTCTTC.

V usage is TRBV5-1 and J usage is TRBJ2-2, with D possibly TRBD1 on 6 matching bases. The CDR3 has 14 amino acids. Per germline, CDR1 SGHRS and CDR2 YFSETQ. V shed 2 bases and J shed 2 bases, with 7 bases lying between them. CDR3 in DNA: TGCGCCAGCAGCTTAGGGACAAACACCGGGGAGCTGTTTTTT. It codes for CASSLGTNTGELFF.

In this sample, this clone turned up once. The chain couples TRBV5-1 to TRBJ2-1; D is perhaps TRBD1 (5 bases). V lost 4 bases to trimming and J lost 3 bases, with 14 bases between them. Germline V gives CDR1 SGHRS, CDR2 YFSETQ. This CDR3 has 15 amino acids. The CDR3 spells CASSAGPRGYNEQFF. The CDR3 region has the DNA TGCGCCAGCAGCGCCGGGCCTAGGGGCTACAATGAGCAGTTCTTC.

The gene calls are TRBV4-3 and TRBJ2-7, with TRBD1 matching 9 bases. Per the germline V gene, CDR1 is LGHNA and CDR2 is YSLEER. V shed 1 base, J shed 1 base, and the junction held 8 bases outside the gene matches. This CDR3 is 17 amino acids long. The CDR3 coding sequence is TGCGCCAGCAGCCAAGCCACAGGGGGCGGGTATTCCTACGAGCAGTACTTC. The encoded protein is CASSQATGGGYSYEQYF.

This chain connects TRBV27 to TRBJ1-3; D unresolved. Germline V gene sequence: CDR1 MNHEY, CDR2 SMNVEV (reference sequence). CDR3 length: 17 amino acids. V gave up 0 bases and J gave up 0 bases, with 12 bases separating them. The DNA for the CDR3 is TGTGCCAGCAGTTTATCAGCGGCCCAACTCTCTGGAAACACCATATATTTT. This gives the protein CASSLSAAQLSGNTIYF.

The CDR3 coding sequence is TGTGCCAGCTCGCAAACAGGGGGAAGTCAGCCCCAGCATTTT. As protein: CASSQTGGSQPQHF. V gene TRBV18 combines with J gene TRBJ1-5; 8 bases fit TRBD1. This CDR3 spans 14 amino acids. Germline CDR1 KGHSH, CDR2 LQKENI. With V trimmed by 6 bases and J by 6 bases, 7 bases remained unmatched.

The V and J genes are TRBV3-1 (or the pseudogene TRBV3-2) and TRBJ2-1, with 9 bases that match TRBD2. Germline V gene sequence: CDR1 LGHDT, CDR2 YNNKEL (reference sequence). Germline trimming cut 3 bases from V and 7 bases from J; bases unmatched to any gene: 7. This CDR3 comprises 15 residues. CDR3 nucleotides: TGTGCCAGCAGCCAGAGTAGCGGGAGTTTTAATGAGCAGTTCTTC. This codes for CASSQSSGSFNEQFF.

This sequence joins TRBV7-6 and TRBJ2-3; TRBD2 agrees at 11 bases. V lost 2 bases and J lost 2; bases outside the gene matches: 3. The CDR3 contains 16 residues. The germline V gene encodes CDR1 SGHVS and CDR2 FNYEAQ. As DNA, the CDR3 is TGTGCCAGCAGCTTAACTAGCGGGGGCCTCACAGATACGCAGTATTTT. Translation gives CASSLTSGGLTDTQYF.

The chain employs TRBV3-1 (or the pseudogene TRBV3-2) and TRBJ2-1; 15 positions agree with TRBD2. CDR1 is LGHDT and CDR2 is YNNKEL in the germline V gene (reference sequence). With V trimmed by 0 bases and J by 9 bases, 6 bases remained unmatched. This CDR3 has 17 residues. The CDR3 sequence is CASSQEVGLAGGSEQFF. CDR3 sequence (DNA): TGTGCCAGCAGCCAAGAAGTAGGACTAGCGGGGGGGAGTGAGCAGTTCTTC.

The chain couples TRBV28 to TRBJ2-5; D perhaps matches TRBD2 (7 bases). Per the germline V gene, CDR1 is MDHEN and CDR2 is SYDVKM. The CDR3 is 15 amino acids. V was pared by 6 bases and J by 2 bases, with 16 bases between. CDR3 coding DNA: TGTGCCAGCAGATCTAACGGGGGGCGGCAAGAGACCCAGTACTTC. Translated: CASRSNGGRQETQYF.

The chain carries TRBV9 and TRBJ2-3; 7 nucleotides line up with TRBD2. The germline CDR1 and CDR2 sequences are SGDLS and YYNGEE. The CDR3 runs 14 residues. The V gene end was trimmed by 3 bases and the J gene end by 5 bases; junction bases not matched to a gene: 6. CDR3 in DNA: TGTGCCAGCAGCGGGCGGGAGCGGGTAGATACGCAGTATTTT. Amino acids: CASSGRERVDTQYF.

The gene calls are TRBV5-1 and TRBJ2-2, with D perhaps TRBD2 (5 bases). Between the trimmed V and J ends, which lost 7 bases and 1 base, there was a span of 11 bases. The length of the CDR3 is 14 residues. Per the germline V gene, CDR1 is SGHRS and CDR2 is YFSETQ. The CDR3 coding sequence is TGCGCCAGCCGACTACTCCAGAACACCGGGGAGCTGTTTTTT. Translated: CASRLLQNTGELFF. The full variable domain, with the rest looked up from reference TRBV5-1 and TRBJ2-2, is KAGVTQTPRYLIKTRGQQVTLSCSPISGHRSVSWYQQTPGQGLQFLFEYFSETQRNKGNFPGRFSGRQFSNSRSEMNVSTLELGDSALYLCASRLLQNTGELFFGEGSRLTVL.

The CDR3: CASSRTLAGGTDTQYF. The CDR3 DNA reads TGTGCCAGCTCACGCACCCTAGCGGGGGGCACAGATACGCAGTATTTT. The V call is TRBV18, the J call TRBJ2-3, with TRBD2 identical over 10 bases. The CDR3 extends over 16 amino acids. With 4 bases clipped from V and 1 base from J, the junction kept 5 bases outside the gene matches. Germline CDR1 and CDR2: KGHSH and LQKENI.

This CDR3 is CASRRQGNYGYTF. CDR3 nucleotide sequence: TGTGCCAGCAGGAGACAGGGTAACTATGGCTACACCTTC. This sequence joins TRBV6-5 and TRBJ1-2, with 7 bases matching TRBD1. Trimming removed 6 bases from V and 1 base from J; junction bases left unmatched: 2. The V gene's germline CDR1 is MNHEY and CDR2 SVGAGI. CDR3 length equals 13 residues.

The CDR3 sequence is CASSPNLGGRETQYF. CDR3 DNA sequence: TGTGCCAGCAGCCCCAATTTAGGAGGGAGAGAGACCCAGTACTTC. The chain couples TRBV7-9 to TRBJ2-5, with D perhaps matching TRBD2 (6 bases). The CDR3 is 15 residues long. Looked up from germline, CDR1 is SEHNR and CDR2 is FQNEAQ (reference sequence). V dropped 5 bases and J dropped 4 bases, with 17 bases sitting between them.